These T cell receptor beta chains were read from a single sample in a study of technical replicates of blood from a handful of donors. Sequencing was performed with immunoSEQ multiplex PCR; in TCRdb, only in-frame clones are kept and a portion is missing. This table has 95,000 to 100,000 clones, more than 90% appearing once. Sequencing used T cells isolated from PBMCs. These receptors all come from a human donor in good health. CDR3s include the opening cysteine and the closing phenylalanine or tryptophan. The order of the fields is V gene, clone size, D gene, J gene, CDR3 DNA, CDR3 protein. A D gene is named only where the DNA matches it firmly. Size is stated for part of the rows, as once, few or many counts, or as a class when the clone is expanded.

>TRBV5-1|NA|NA|TRBJ1-4
TGCGCCAGCAGCTTGGCTGGGGAGCAGCGTGAAAAACTGTTTTTT
CASSLAGEQREKLFF
>TRBV7-2|NA|TRBD2|TRBJ2-3
TGTGCCAGCAGCTTGAATCCGGGACTACTAAGCACAGATACGCAGTATTTT
CASSLNPGLLSTDTQYF
>TRBV10-1|NA|TRBD2|TRBJ2-5
TGCGCCAGCAGCCAGACTAGCAGCCAAGAGACCCAGTACTTC
CASSQTSSQETQYF
>TRBV2|NA|NA|TRBJ2-7
TGTGCCAGCCGCCCAGGGATTGGGGCCGAGCAGTACTTC
CASRPGIGAEQYF
>TRBV19|NA|NA|TRBJ2-1
TGTGCCAGTAGTATAGGGCACCGGGATGAGCAGTTCTTC
CASSIGHRDEQFF
>TRBV18|NA|NA|TRBJ1-5
TGTGCCAGCTCACCGGGCCTCAATCAGCCCCAGCATTTT
CASSPGLNQPQHF
>TRBV10-1|few|NA|TRBJ2-7
TGCGCCAGCAGTTCCGGGACACAAGGGTCCTGGTACGAGCAGTACTTC
CASSSGTQGSWYEQYF
>TRBV27|NA|NA|TRBJ2-1
TGTGCCAGCAGTGGCGGGGGCGCGGCGGGCAATGAGCAGTTCTTC
CASSGGGAAGNEQFF
>TRBV9|NA|TRBD1|TRBJ2-6
TGTGCCAGCAGCGGGCGGACAGGGGACTTGTTGGGGGCCAACGTCCTGACTTTC
CASSGRTGDLLGANVLTF
>TRBV6-5|once|NA|TRBJ2-7
TGTGCCAGCAGTTACTCCCAGGTTTGGTACTTC
CASSYSQVWYF
>TRBV6-5|NA|NA|TRBJ1-3
TGTGCCAGCTTCTCGGCTGGAAACACCATATATTTT
CASFSAGNTIYF
>TRBV15|NA|NA|TRBJ2-5
TGTGCCACCGCTGTCGGCGGATTAGAGACCCAGTACTTC
CATAVGGLETQYF
>TRBV7-2|NA|NA|TRBJ1-6
TGTGCCAGCAGCTTAGTAGTTGCAGCAAGGGGTCGGGTGGAACCCCTCCACTTT
CASSLVVAARGRVEPLHF
>TRBV7-9|NA|NA|TRBJ1-2
TGTGCCAGCAACATACAGGGTCCGGAGGGCTACACCTTC
CASNIQGPEGYTF
>TRBV7-9|NA|NA|TRBJ2-3
TGTGCCAGCAGCTTAATCGTGGGGCAAGCAGATACGCAGTATTTT
CASSLIVGQADTQYF
>TRBV2|NA|NA|TRBJ2-1
TGTGCCAGCAGCATCAATGAGCAGTTCTTC
CASSINEQFF
>TRBV19|NA|TRBD2|TRBJ2-5
TGTGCCAGTAGTAGTGGGACTAGCGGGGGATCGTATGCCCAGTACTTC
CASSSGTSGGSYAQYF
>TRBV2|NA|NA|TRBJ1-3
TGTGCCAGCAGTGGGGGGGGGAAGTTCTTTGGAAACACCATATATTTT
CASSGGGKFFGNTIYF
>TRBV6-1|NA|NA|TRBJ1-2
TGTGCCAGCAGCCCCCGGGGAGACGATGGCTACACCTTC
CASSPRGDDGYTF
>TRBV4-1|NA|TRBD2|TRBJ2-7
TGCGCCAGCAGCCAAGAAATCGGGACTAGTCTCTCCTACGAGCAGTACTTC
CASSQEIGTSLSYEQYF
>TRBV27|NA|TRBD1|TRBJ1-2
TGTGCCAGCAGAACCACTCGACAGGGCACTAGAGGCTACACCTTC
CASRTTRQGTRGYTF
>TRBV7-6|NA|TRBD1|TRBJ2-7
TGTGCCAGCAGCGCTAGTGGAGGACAGGGGTACGAGCAGTACTTC
CASSASGGQGYEQYF
>TRBV28|NA|NA|TRBJ2-7
TGTGCCAGCAGTTTCGGATTTGTCGGGAGTGAGAACGAGCAGTACTTC
CASSFGFVGSENEQYF
>TRBV19|NA|NA|TRBJ2-6
TGTGCCAGTGGGGTTATTTCCAGGGGAATCTCTGGGGCCAACGTCCTGACTTTC
CASGVISRGISGANVLTF
>TRBV5-1|NA|TRBD1|TRBJ2-5
TGCGCCAGCAGCTTGGCCGGGACAGAGGAGACCCAGTACTTC
CASSLAGTEETQYF
>TRBV2|NA|TRBD2|TRBJ2-1
TGTGCCAGCAGCCCCCCTAGCGGGGAAAATGAGCAGTTCTTC
CASSPPSGENEQFF
>TRBV7-6|NA|TRBD1|TRBJ2-4
TGTGCCAGCAGCTTAGAGGGACAGGGAATGGTCAAAAACATTCAGTACTTC
CASSLEGQGMVKNIQYF
>TRBV6-1|once|NA|TRBJ2-7
TGTGCCAGCAGTGAATTGCGGGGGCCTAGCGAGCAGTACTTC
CASSELRGPSEQYF
>TRBV6-1|once|TRBD2|TRBJ2-5
TGTGCCAGCAGTGGCATTAGGGGAGGGGAGACCCAGTACTTC
CASSGIRGGETQYF
>TRBV7-2|NA|NA|TRBJ1-5
TGTGCCAGCAGCTTGGCAGGCCAGCCCCAGCATTTT
CASSLAGQPQHF
>TRBV5-1|NA|NA|TRBJ2-5
TGCGCCAGCAGCCAGGGACTCGGGGCACAAGAGACCCAGTACTTC
CASSQGLGAQETQYF
>TRBV29-1|NA|NA|TRBJ2-1
TGCAGCGTTGTGAAATCCGGGCCCCGGACATTGGGTGAGCAGTTCTTC
CSVVKSGPRTLGEQFF
>TRBV14|NA|TRBD2|TRBJ2-1
TGTGCCAGCAGCCAAGGGCTTAGCGGGAACCCCTCCTACAATGAGCAGTTCTTC
CASSQGLSGNPSYNEQFF
>TRBV2|NA|TRBD1|TRBJ1-1
TGTGCCAGCAGGGACAGGGGCGGCTCGGGGATTGATCGTGCTTTCTTT
CASRDRGGSGIDRAFF
>TRBV14|NA|NA|TRBJ2-5
TGTGCCAGCAGCCGCCCGGTAGCGGCCCAAGAGACCCAGTACTTC
CASSRPVAAQETQYF
>TRBV9|NA|NA|TRBJ2-3
TGTGCCAGCAGCGATGGCGGGGGCGGGATGTCAGATACGCAGTATTTT
CASSDGGGGMSDTQYF
>TRBV5-1|NA|TRBD1|TRBJ1-3
TGCGCCAGCAGCCCGATAACCCAGGGGGCATCTGGAAACACCATATATTTT
CASSPITQGASGNTIYF